These T cell receptor beta chains were read from a single sample in a study of shared clonotypes between healthy human individuals. Only in-frame clones appear in the TCRdb table, and some are missing; sequencing was by immunoSEQ multiplex PCR. Seen here are some 2,100,000 clones, around 93% observed once, and the top ten hold about 1.8%. The source material was naive CD8+ T cells from PBMCs. The receptors here all came from a man between 18 and 35 years old in good health. Some clones in this sample may be carry-over from other donors' samples. Each CDR3 is given with its conserved first and last residue. The D gene is left open where the match is weak. Only part of the rows carry a size: once, few, many, or a class if the clone is expanded.

j_call	v_call	d_call	clone_size	cdr3_aa	cdr3_nt
TRBJ2-2	TRBV5-4	.	.	CASSLDRVNTGELFF	TGTGCCAGCAGCTTGGACAGGGTAAACACCGGGGAGCTGTTTTTT
TRBJ2-2	TRBV29-1	TRBD1	.	CSVATGGATGELFF	TGCAGCGTTGCGACAGGGGGCGCAACCGGGGAGCTGTTTTTT
TRBJ2-1	TRBV7-8	TRBD2	.	CASSHGTSGSAYNEQFF	TGTGCCAGCAGCCATGGGACTAGCGGGAGCGCATACAATGAGCAGTTCTTC
TRBJ2-7	TRBV5-6	.	.	CASSLGGRHEQYF	TGTGCCAGCAGCTTGGGGGGCCGCCACGAGCAGTACTTC
TRBJ2-2	TRBV19	TRBD2	.	CASSIEGSGYTGELFF	TGTGCCAGTAGTATAGAGGGTAGCGGGTACACCGGGGAGCTGTTTTTT
TRBJ2-3	TRBV10-2	TRBD1	.	CASSLWDRETDTQYF	TGCGCCAGCAGTCTCTGGGACAGGGAAACAGATACGCAGTATTTT
TRBJ1-2	TRBV2	.	few	CASSEAPVAGPNYGYTF	TGTGCCAGCAGTGAAGCGCCGGTGGCAGGACCCAACTATGGCTACACCTTC
TRBJ2-1	TRBV11-3	TRBD2	once	CASSFLPGLAAYNEQFF	TGTGCCAGCAGCTTCCTCCCGGGACTAGCGGCCTACAATGAGCAGTTCTTC
TRBJ2-3	TRBV9	.	.	CASSSADTQYF	TGTGCCAGCAGCTCGGCAGATACGCAGTATTTT
TRBJ2-5	TRBV6-6	TRBD1	.	CASTPRDRTQETQYF	TGTGCCAGCACCCCTAGGGACAGAACACAAGAGACCCAGTACTTC
TRBJ1-1	TRBV27	TRBD1	.	CASRDGPRTGVNTEAFF	TGTGCCAGCAGAGATGGACCGAGGACAGGGGTTAACACTGAAGCTTTCTTT
TRBJ2-1	TRBV28	.	.	CASSVDYRGNEQFF	TGTGCCAGCAGTGTCGACTACCGCGGGAATGAGCAGTTCTTC
TRBJ1-5	TRBV4-2	TRBD1	.	CASSQVGQGLGSNQPQHF	TGTGCCAGCAGCCAAGTGGGACAGGGGCTGGGAAGCAATCAGCCCCAGCATTTT
TRBJ1-5	TRBV6-1	.	.	CASSAPRDSNQPQHF	TGTGCCAGCAGTGCACCCCGGGATTCCAATCAGCCCCAGCATTTT
TRBJ1-1	TRBV7-9	.	.	CASSFIGTEAFF	TGTGCCAGCAGCTTCATCGGGACTGAAGCTTTCTTT
TRBJ2-7	TRBV11-2	TRBD2	.	CASSLGPRLAGGPEYF	TGTGCCAGCAGCTTAGGCCCTCGACTAGCGGGAGGGCCGGAGTACTTC
TRBJ2-1	TRBV27	TRBD1	.	CASSQLPGQGEAYNEQFF	TGTGCCAGCAGTCAACTTCCCGGACAGGGGGAGGCCTACAATGAGCAGTTCTTC
TRBJ2-3	TRBV5-5	.	.	CASSLSVSGLARGGNTQYF	TGTGCCAGCAGCCTTTCTGTATCGGGGCTAGCAAGAGGTGGCAATACGCAGTATTTT
TRBJ2-5	TRBV27	TRBD1	.	CASSLGQAQETQYF	TGTGCCAGCAGCCTAGGACAGGCCCAAGAGACCCAGTACTTC
TRBJ1-2	TRBV28	TRBD1	.	CASRFGTDYGYTF	TGTGCCAGCAGATTCGGGACAGACTATGGCTACACCTTC
TRBJ2-3	TRBV27	.	.	CASSRVPYDTQYF	TGTGCCAGCAGTCGAGTTCCTTATGATACGCAGTATTTT
TRBJ1-2	TRBV15	.	once	CATSGGGGPFYGYTF	TGTGCCACCAGCGGGGGAGGGGGACCATTCTATGGCTACACCTTC
TRBJ2-7	TRBV4-2	.	.	CASSHPGGEQYF	TGTGCCAGCAGCCACCCCGGCGGCGAGCAGTACTTC
TRBJ2-3	TRBV27	TRBD2	.	CASSLSGELAGTDTQYF	TGTGCCAGCAGTTTATCCGGAGAGCTAGCGGGGACAGATACGCAGTATTTT
TRBJ1-2	TRBV7-9	.	.	CASSPESGWGYGYTF	TGTGCCAGCAGCCCTGAGTCGGGTTGGGGCTATGGCTACACCTTC
TRBJ1-1	TRBV2	.	.	CASSEWDDGAFF	TGTGCCAGCAGTGAATGGGACGATGGAGCTTTCTTT
TRBJ2-7	TRBV6-5	.	.	CASSYSAGGEQYF	TGTGCCAGCAGTTACTCGGCGGGTGGAGAGCAGTACTTC
TRBJ2-7	TRBV27	TRBD2	.	CASSPRGVGEQYF	TGTGCCAGCAGTCCCCGGGGGGTGGGCGAGCAGTACTTC
TRBJ2-7	TRBV29-1	.	.	CSVEVRSYEQYF	TGCAGCGTTGAAGTCCGCTCCTACGAGCAGTACTTC